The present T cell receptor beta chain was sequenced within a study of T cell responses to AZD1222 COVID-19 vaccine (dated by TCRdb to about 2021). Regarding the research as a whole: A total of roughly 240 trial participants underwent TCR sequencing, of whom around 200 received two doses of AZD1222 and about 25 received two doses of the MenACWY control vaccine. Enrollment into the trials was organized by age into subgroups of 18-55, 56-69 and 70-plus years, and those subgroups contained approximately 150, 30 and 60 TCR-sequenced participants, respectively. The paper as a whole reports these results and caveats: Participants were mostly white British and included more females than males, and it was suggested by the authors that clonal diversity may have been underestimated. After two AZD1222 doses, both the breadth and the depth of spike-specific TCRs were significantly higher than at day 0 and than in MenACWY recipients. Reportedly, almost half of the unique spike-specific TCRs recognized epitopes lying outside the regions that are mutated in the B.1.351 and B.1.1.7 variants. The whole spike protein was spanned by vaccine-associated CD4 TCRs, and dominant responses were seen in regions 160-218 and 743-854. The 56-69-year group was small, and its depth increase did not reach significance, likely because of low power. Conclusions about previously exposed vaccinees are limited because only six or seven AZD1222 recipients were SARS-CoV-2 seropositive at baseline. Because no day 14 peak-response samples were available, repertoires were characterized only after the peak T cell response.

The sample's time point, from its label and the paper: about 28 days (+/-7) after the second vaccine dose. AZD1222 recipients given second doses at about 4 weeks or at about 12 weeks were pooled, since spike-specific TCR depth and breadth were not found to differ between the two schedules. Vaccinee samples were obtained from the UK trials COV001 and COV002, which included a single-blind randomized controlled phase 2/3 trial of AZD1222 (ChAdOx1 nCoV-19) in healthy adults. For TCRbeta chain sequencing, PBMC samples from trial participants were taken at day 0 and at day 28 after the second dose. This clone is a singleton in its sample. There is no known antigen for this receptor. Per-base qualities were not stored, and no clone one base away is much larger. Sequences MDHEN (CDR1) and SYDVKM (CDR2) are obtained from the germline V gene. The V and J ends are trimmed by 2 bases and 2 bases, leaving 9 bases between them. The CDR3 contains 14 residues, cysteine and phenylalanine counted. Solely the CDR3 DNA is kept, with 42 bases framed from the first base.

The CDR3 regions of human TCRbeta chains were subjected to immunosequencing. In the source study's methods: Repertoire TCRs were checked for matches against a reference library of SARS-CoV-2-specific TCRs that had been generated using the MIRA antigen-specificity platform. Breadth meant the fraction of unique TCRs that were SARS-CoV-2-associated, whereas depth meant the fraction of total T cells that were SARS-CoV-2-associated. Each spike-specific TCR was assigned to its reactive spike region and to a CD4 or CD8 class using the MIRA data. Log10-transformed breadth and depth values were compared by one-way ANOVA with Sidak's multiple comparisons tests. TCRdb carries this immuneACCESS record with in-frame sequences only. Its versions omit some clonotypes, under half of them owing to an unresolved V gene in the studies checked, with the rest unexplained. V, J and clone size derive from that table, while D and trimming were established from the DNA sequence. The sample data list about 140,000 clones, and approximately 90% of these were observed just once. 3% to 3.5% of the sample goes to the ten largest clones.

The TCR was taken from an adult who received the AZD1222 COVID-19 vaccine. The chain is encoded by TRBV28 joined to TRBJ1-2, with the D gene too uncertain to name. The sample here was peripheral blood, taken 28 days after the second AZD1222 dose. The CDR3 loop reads CASSLPGGNYGYTF. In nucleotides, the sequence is TGTGCCAGCAGTTTACCGGGTGGAAACTATGGCTACACCTTC.